Below are 7 T cell receptor beta chains sequenced from a single sample in a study of T cells in tuberculosis (dated by TCRdb to 2017 to 2018). Receptor amplification or capture employed the immunoSEQ multiplex PCR assay. This is the immuneACCESS table as TCRdb keeps it, with only in-frame sequences that have V and J called. A part of the clones is gone; compared with another copy, unresolved V genes explain less than half, and the rest is unexplained. In this sample the table shows 30,000 to 40,000 clones, 97% of which occur a single time. In total, the top ten clones hold under 7% of the sample. Input material: PBMCs. The receptor source for this set is a donor aged 5 to 30 with latent tuberculosis or without tuberculosis infection.

The J gene is TRBJ1-4, the V gene TRBV6-6; no clear D gene. V was shortened by 6 bases and J by 12 bases, with 14 bases between the two germline ends. Per the germline V gene, CDR1 is MNHNY and CDR2 is SVGAGI (reference sequence). The CDR3 covers 12 residues. CDR3 in amino acids: CASSPLGRELFF. CDR3 DNA: TGTGCCAGCAGCCCGCTTGGGAGGGAACTGTTTTTT.

The chain joins TRBV5-6 to TRBJ2-4, with a possible D match to TRBD2 (5 bases). Trimming removed 0 bases at V and 4 bases at J, with 11 bases between. Germline assignment: CDR1 SGHDT and CDR2 YYEEEE. The CDR3 length is 15 residues. For the CDR3, the DNA is TGTGCCAGCAGCTTGGGTGCACAGCGGAAAAACATTCAGTACTTC. It yields the protein CASSLGAQRKNIQYF. Together with reference TRBV5-6 and TRBJ2-4, the CDR3 gives the full variable domain: DAGVTQSPTHLIKTRGQQVTLRCSPKSGHDTVSWYQQALGQGPQFIFQYYEEEERQRGNFPDRFSGHQFPNYSSELNVNALLLGDSALYLCASSLGAQRKNIQYFGAGTRLSVL.

V usage is TRBV5-1 and J usage is TRBJ2-3; weak D call: TRBD2 (5 bases). The CDR3 covers 14 residues. Germline assignment: CDR1 SGHRS and CDR2 YFSETQ. Trimming removed 0 bases from V and 2 bases from J, with 7 bases in between. The CDR3 reads CASSLARDTDTQYF. The CDR3 nucleotides are TGCGCCAGCAGCTTGGCCCGGGACACAGATACGCAGTATTTT.

This chain connects TRBV5-1 to TRBJ2-5, with 7 bases identical to TRBD2. Trimming at V came to 0 bases and at J to 1 base, leaving 3 bases not matched to a gene. The CDR3 totals 15 residues. Germline assignment: CDR1 SGHRS and CDR2 YFSETQ. The CDR3 reads CASSLVGGSQETQYF. In nucleotides, the CDR3 is TGCGCCAGCAGCTTGGTTGGCGGGAGCCAAGAGACCCAGTACTTC.

This chain uses TRBV5-1 with TRBJ1-2; 8 bases fit TRBD1. Losses at the gene ends were 2 bases for V and 8 bases for J; bases not matched to a gene: 11. This CDR3 is built from 15 residues. Germline CDR1 is SGHRS and CDR2 is YFSETQ. CDR3 nucleotide sequence: TGCGCCAGCAGCTTCGACGGGACAGGAGAACGGGGCTACACCTTC. Protein: CASSFDGTGERGYTF.

The J gene is TRBJ2-7, the V gene TRBV5-1; TRBD2 might be the D (5 bases). Looked up from germline, CDR1 is SGHRS and CDR2 is YFSETQ. The V gene lost 1 base and the J gene lost 1 base, with 12 bases spanning the gap. The CDR3 covers 15 residues. DNA for the CDR3: TGCGCCAGCAGCTTGAGCGGTAAATTTTCCTACGAGCAGTACTTC. This gives the protein CASSLSGKFSYEQYF.

The V call is TRBV2, the J call TRBJ1-5; D is uncertain. Trimming shortened V by 8 bases and J by 0 bases, and 11 bases separated the two germline ends. There are 14 residues in the CDR3. Per germline, CDR1 SNHLY and CDR2 FYNNEI. For the CDR3, the DNA is TGTGCCAGCGGGGAGAGTTATAGCAATCAGCCCCAGCATTTT. Protein: CASGESYSNQPQHF.